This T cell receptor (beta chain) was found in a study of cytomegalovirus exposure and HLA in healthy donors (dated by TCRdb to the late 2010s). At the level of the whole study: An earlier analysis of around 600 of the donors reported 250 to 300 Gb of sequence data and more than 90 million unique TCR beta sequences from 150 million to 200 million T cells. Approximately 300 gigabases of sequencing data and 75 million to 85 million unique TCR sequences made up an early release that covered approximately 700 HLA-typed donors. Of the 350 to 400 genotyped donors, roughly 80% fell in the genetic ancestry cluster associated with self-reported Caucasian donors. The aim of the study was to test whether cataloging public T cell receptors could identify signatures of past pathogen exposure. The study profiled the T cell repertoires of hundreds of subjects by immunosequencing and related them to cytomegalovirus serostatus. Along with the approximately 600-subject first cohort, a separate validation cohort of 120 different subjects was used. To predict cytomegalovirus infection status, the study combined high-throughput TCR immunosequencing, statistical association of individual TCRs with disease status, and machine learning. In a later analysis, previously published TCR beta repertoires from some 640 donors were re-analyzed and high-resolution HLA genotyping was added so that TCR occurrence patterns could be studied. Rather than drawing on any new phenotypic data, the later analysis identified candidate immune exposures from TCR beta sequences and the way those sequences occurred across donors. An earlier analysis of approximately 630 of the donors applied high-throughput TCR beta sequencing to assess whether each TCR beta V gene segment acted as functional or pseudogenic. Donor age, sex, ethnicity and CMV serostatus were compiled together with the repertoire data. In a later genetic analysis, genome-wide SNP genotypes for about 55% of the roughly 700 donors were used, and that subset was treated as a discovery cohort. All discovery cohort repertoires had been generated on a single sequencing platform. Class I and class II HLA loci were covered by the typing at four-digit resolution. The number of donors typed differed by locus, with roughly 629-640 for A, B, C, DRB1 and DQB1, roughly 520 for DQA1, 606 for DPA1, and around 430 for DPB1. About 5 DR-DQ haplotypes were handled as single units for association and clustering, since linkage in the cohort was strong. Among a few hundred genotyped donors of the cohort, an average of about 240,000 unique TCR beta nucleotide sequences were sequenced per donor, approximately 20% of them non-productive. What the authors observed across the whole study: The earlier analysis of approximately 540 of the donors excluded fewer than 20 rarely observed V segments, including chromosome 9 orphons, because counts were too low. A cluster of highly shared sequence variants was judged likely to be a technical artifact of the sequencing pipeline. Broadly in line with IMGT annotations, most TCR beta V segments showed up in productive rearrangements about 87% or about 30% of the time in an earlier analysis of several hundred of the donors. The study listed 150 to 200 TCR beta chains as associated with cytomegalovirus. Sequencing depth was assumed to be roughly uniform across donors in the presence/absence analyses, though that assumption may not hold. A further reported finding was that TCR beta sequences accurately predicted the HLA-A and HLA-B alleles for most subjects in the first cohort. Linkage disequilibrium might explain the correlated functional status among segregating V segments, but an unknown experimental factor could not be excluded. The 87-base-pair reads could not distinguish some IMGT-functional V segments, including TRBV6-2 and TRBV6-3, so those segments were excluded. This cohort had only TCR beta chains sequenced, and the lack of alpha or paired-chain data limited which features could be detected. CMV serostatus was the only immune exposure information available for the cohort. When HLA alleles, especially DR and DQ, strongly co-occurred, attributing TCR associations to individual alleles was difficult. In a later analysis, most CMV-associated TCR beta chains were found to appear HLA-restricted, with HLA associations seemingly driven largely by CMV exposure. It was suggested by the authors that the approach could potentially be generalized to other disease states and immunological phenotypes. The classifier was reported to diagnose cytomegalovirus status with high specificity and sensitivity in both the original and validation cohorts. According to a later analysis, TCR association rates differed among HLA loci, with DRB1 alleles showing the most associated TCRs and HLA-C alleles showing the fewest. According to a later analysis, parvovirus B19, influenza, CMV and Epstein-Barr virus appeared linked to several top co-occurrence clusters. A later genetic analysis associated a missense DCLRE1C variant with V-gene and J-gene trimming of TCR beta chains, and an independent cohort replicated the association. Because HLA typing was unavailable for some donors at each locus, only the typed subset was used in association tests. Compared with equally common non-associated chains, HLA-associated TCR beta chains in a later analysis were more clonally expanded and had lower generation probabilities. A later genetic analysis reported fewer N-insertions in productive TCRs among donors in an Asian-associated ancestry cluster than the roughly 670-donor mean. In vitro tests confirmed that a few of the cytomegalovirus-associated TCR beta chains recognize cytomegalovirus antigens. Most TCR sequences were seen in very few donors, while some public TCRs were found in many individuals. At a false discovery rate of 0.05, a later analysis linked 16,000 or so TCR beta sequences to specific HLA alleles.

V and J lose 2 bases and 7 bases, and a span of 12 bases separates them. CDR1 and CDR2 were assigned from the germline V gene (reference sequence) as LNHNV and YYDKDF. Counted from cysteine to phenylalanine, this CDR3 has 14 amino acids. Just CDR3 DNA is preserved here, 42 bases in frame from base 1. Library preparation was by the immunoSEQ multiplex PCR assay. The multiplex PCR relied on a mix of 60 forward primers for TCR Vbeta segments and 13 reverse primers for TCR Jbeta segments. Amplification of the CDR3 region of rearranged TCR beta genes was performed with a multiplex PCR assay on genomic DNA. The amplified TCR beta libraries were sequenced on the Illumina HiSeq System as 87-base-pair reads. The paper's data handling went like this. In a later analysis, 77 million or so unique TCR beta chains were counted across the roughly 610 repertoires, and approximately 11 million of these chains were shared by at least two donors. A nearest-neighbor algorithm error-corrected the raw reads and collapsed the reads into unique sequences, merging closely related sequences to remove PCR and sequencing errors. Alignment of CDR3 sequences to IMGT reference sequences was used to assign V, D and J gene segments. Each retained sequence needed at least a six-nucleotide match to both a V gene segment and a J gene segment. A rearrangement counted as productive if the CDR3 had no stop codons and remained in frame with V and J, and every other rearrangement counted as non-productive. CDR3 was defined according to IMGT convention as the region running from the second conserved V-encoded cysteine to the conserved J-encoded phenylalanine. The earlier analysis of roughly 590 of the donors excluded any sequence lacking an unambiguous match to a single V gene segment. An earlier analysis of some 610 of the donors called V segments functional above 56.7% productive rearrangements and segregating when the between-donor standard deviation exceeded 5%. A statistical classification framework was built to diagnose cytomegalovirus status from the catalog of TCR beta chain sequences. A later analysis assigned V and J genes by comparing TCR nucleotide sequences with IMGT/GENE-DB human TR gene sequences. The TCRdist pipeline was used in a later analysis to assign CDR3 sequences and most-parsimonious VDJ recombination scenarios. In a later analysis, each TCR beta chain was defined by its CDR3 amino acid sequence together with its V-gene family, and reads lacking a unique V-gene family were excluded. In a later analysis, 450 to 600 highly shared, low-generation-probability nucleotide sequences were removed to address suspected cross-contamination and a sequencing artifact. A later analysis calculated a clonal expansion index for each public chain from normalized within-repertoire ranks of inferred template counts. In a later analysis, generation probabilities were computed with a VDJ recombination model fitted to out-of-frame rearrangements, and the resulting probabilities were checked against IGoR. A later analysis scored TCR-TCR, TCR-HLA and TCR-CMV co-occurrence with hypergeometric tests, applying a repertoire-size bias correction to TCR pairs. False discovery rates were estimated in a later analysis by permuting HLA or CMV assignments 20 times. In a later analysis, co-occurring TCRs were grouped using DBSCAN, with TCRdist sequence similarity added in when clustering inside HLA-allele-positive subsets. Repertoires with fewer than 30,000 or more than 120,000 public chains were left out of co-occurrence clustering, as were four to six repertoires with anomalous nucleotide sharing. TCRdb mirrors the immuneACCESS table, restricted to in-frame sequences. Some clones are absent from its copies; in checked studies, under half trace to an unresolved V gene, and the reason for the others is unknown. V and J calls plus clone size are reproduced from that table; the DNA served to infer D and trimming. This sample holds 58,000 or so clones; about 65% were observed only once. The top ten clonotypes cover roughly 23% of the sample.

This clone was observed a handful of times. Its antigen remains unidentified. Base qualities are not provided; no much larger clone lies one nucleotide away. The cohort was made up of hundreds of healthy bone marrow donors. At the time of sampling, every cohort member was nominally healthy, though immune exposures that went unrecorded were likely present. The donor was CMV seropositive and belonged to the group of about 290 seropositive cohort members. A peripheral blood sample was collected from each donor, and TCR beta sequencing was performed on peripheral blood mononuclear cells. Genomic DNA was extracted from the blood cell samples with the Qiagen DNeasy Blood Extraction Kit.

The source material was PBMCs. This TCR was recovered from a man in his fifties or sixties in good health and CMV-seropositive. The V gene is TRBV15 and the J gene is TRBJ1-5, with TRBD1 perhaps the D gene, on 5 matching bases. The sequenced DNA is TGTGCCACCAGCAGACAGGGTAGAGAACAGCCCCAGCATTTT. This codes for CATSRQGREQPQHF.